Shown below are 13 T cell receptor beta chains from a single sample sequenced in a study of T-cell reconstitution after alpha-beta-depleted transplantation in children (dated by TCRdb to the mid-2010s). Per the publication, the treatment or condition label means: allogeneic hematopoietic cell transplantation with graft depleted of TCRalphabeta T cells and CD19 B cells. Library construction relied on PCR. Instrument used: Illumina HiSeq 2500. TCR library preparation used molecular barcoding, with unique molecular identifiers applied to normalize quantification of the TCRbeta repertoire. TCRdb trimmed public reads at Q25 via fastp, called clones via MiXCR and kept in-frame beta chains. Identical CDR3 protein sequences are pooled into one entry, listed with their most common genes and DNA. The sample records some 450,000 distinct CDR3 sequences, about 45% of which are singletons. The top ten clonotypes cover approximately 25% of the sample.

The source material was PBMCs, sampled before TCRalphabeta/CD19-depleted stem cell transplant. The receptors shown here come from a girl aged 2 to 10 with aplastic anemia, due to receive a stem cell transplant.

V gene TRBV6-1 combines with J gene TRBJ2-1; 8 bases fit TRBD1. Germline V CDR1 and CDR2: MNHNS, SASEGT. The CDR3 is 14 amino acids. The trim removed 8 bases at V and 0 bases at J, leaving 3 bases unmatched. The CDR3 coding sequence is TGTGCCAGCGCAACAGGGGGCTCCTACAATGAGCAGTTCTTC. This encodes CASATGGSYNEQFF.

This sequence joins TRBV20-1 and TRBJ2-3; D may be TRBD2 (6 bases). Germline CDR1 is DFQATT and CDR2 is SNEGSKA (reference sequence). The CDR3 totals 17 residues. The germline V and J ends were trimmed by 6 bases and 0 bases, with 22 bases remaining between them. DNA of the CDR3: TGCAGTGCACAGAAAATCGCTCTAGCGTCTAGCACAGATACGCAGTATTTT. This sequence encodes CSAQKIALASSTDTQYF.

The chain has TRBV10-3 and TRBJ2-2, with TRBD2 identical over 7 bases. The length of the CDR3 is 14 residues. The V segment lost 11 bases and the J segment 1 base; nucleotides outside the gene matches: 7. Germline-derived CDR1 and CDR2 are ENHRY and SYGVKD. The CDR3 DNA follows: TGTGCCTCGGAGCGGGATTTGAACACCGGGGAGCTGTTTTTT. Amino acid sequence: CASERDLNTGELFF.

Ten or more counts support this clonotype. V is TRBV5-1 and J is TRBJ2-5; the match to TRBD2 covers 7 bases. CDR3 size: 15 residues. Germline V gene sequence: CDR1 SGHRS, CDR2 YFSETQ. Unmatched junction bases numbered 7, after V lost 1 base and J lost 4 bases. This chain's CDR3 is CASSLPAGRRETQYF. In DNA, the CDR3 is TGCGCCAGCAGCTTGCCCGCCGGGAGGCGAGAGACCCAGTACTTC. The whole variable domain, remainder taken from reference TRBV5-1 and TRBJ2-5, is KAGVTQTPRYLIKTRGQQVTLSCSPISGHRSVSWYQQTPGQGLQFLFEYFSETQRNKGNFPGRFSGRQFSNSRSEMNVSTLELGDSALYLCASSLPAGRRETQYFGPGTRLLVL.

This clonotype was detected a few times. The junction departs from germline at one end; a sequencing error may be responsible. This rearrangement joins TRBV7-2 to TRBJ2-4, with 9 bases that match TRBD1. This CDR3 is 16 amino acids long. Germline CDR1 is SGHTA and CDR2 is FQGNSA. The DNA for the CDR3 is TGTGCCACCAGCAATAGACAGGGGGTTGGCAAAAACATTCAGTACTTC. It specifies CATSNRQGVGKNIQYF.

In this sample, this clonotype turned up many times. The chain recombines TRBV5-1 with TRBJ1-6; D is perhaps TRBD1 (6 bases). The CDR3 consists of 17 residues. The V gene lost 0 bases and the J gene lost 5 bases, with 15 bases spanning the gap. Germline CDR1 reads SGHRS; CDR2 reads YFSETQ. CDR3 residues: CASSLERGTRDNSPLHF. In nucleotides, the CDR3 is TGCGCCAGCAGCTTGGAGAGGGGGACGCGGGATAATTCACCCCTCCACTTT.

The sample holds many counts of this clonotype. The J gene is TRBJ1-2, the V gene TRBV7-2; D might be TRBD1 (6 bases). CDR1 is SGHTA and CDR2 is FQGNSA in the germline V gene. V was pared by 3 bases and J by 0 bases, with 8 bases between. This CDR3 comprises 14 residues. CDR3 DNA: TGTGCCAGCAGCTTGGACAGAACTAACTATGGCTACACCTTC. Amino acid sequence: CASSLDRTNYGYTF. Complete variable domain (other parts from reference TRBV7-2 and TRBJ1-2): GAGVSQSPSNKVTEKGKDVELRCDPISGHTALYWYRQSLGQGLEFLIYFQGNSAPDKSGLPSDRFSAERTGGSVSTLTIQRTQQEDSAVYLCASSLDRTNYGYTFGSGTRLTVV.

This clonotype was detected ten times or more. In DNA form, the CDR3 reads TGCGCCAGCAGCCTGGGGGGGACCGGTCAGCCCCAGCATTTT. Encoded protein: CASSLGGTGQPQHF. V gene TRBV5-1 combines with J gene TRBJ1-5; D possibly corresponds to TRBD1 (5 bases). This CDR3 is built from 14 residues. Trimming pared 4 bases from V and 6 bases from J, leaving 14 bases between. Germline lookup yields CDR1 SGHRS and CDR2 YFSETQ.

Only a few counts were recorded for this clonotype. This rearrangement joins TRBV20-1 to TRBJ2-4; TRBD2 matches 8 bases. The CDR3 loop spans 14 amino acids. Germline trimming cut 1 base from V and 10 bases from J; bases unmatched to any gene: 9. Germline V CDR1 and CDR2: DFQATT, SNEGSKA (reference sequence). The DNA of the CDR3 is TGCAGTGCTAGAGGATTAGCGGGAACGGGGATTCAGTACTTC. This gives the protein CSARGLAGTGIQYF.

The V call is TRBV7-2, the J call TRBJ2-1; no firm D call. The CDR3 totals 17 residues. Germline-derived CDR1 and CDR2 are SGHTA and FQGNSA. V lost 3 bases, J lost 6 bases, and 21 bases lay in between. The CDR3 nucleotides read TGTGCCAGCAGCTTTGACGTGGGCCCACGATCCCGCAATGAGCAGTTCTTC. Its protein is CASSFDVGPRSRNEQFF.

This clonotype has only a few counts. The gene calls are TRBV6-5 and TRBJ1-2, with TRBD1 matching over 7 bases. The CDR3 consists of 14 residues. V gave up 4 bases and J gave up 7 bases; unmatched junction bases: 9. Germline values: CDR1 MNHEY, CDR2 SVGAGI. The CDR3 sequence is CASSFTYRDSGYTF. The CDR3 region has the DNA TGTGCCAGCAGTTTCACATACCGGGACAGTGGCTACACCTTC.

The chain couples TRBV30 to TRBJ2-5, with D uncertain. The germline V and J ends were trimmed by 0 bases and 5 bases, with 13 bases remaining between them. Per the germline V gene, CDR1 is GTSNPN and CDR2 is SVGIG (reference sequence). The CDR3 spans 14 residues. CDR3 coding DNA: TGTGCCTGGAGTGTAGGGTCTCCATCGGAGACCCAGTACTTC. Its translation: CAWSVGSPSETQYF. The full variable domain, in which reference TRBV30 and TRBJ2-5 provide the parts outside the CDR3, is SQTIHQWPATLVQPVGSPLSLECTVEGTSNPNLYWYRQAAGRGLQLLFYSVGIGQISSEVPQNLSASRPQDRQFILSSKKLLLSDSGFYLCAWSVGSPSETQYFGPGTRLLVL.

The rearrangement uses TRBV27 and TRBJ2-1, with D possibly called TRBD1 or TRBD2 (5 bases each). V lost 2 bases to trimming and J lost 3 bases, with 20 bases between them. This CDR3 is built from 18 residues. Germline V gene lookup returns CDR1 MNHEY and CDR2 SMNVEV (reference sequence). The CDR3 bases are TGTGCCAGCAGTTTAGCCCCCATCGTTAAGAGGGGCTACAATGAGCAGTTCTTC. This codes for CASSLAPIVKRGYNEQFF.